This T cell receptor (beta chain) was retrieved from a study of blood T cell repertoires in COVID-19. The CDR3 has 16 residues. V lost 3 bases and J lost 4, with 16 bases in between. The germline gives CDR1 KGHDR, CDR2 SFDVKD. Authors' data handling: Cell counts per sample came from amplifying reference gene primers. Sequencing used immunoSEQ multiplex PCR; TCRdb keeps in-frame clones, though not all of them. The DNA was the basis for D and trimming; V, J and clone size are from that table. The table lists some 220,000 clones, approximately 85% of them singletons, with 5.2% in the top ten. The chain couples TRBV24-1 to TRBJ2-3; the D gene is possibly TRBD2 (6 bases). This TCR came from a woman aged 70-85 years with COVID-19, enrolled during active disease. The sequenced sample was peripheral blood. This CDR3 reads CATSDREASLADTQYF. DNA for the CDR3: TGTGCCACCAGTGATAGGGAGGCGAGTCTCGCAGATACGCAGTATTTT.